This TCR beta chain appears in the sequencing data of a study of control samples from healthy donors and cancer patients. Libraries were prepared by immunoSEQ multiplex PCR; TCRdb keeps only in-frame clonotypes and omits some of them. The table lists about 130,000 clones, roughly 92% of them singletons. This CDR3 has 11 amino acids. The V end lost 2 bases, the J end lost 1 base, and 2 bases lay between the germline ends. Germline-derived CDR1 and CDR2 are DFQATT and SNEGSKA (reference sequence). The origin of this receptor is a man in his late teens or twenties in good health. V and J are TRBV20-1 and TRBJ1-1; the D is unclear. Sample: blood. The CDR3: CSARQNTEAFF. CDR3 bases: TGCAGTGCTAGACAGAACACTGAAGCTTTCTTT.